This T cell receptor (beta chain) was sequenced for a study of blood T cell repertoires in COVID-19. Those enrolled in Seattle joined during active infection and were followed longitudinally afterward. The data were produced by immunoSEQ multiplex PCR, yet TCRdb's version contains in-frame clones alone and is incomplete. The sample carries over 45,000 clones, 87% recorded once. The clonotype comes from a man aged 35-49 years with COVID-19, enrolled during active disease. The material sequenced was peripheral blood.

CDR3 residues: CASNPTGPNEKLFF. The CDR3 DNA is TGTGCCAGTAATCCGACAGGGCCGAATGAAAAACTGTTTTTT. The rearrangement uses TRBV19 and TRBJ1-4; 7 bases are a match to TRBD1. The CDR3 consists of 14 residues. Germline V gene data show CDR1 as LNHDA and CDR2 as SQIVND (reference sequence). V was clipped by 7 bases and J by 5 bases; unmatched bases: 7. The full variable domain, in which reference TRBV19 and TRBJ1-4 provide the parts outside the CDR3, is DGGITQSPKYLFRKEGQNVTLSCEQNLNHDAMYWYRQDPGQGLRLIYYSQIVNDFQKGDIAEGYSVSREKKESFPLTVTSAQKNPTAFYLCASNPTGPNEKLFFGSGTQLSVL.